This T cell receptor beta chain was retrieved from a study of T cells in localized non-small cell lung cancer. Study-level points and caveats: The tumor had only one region sequenced, so heterogeneity remains possible.

The length of the CDR3 is 15 residues. Germline V CDR1 and CDR2: MNHEY, SMNVEV (reference sequence). Losses at the gene ends were 2 bases for V and 4 bases for J; bases not matched to a gene: 7. Libraries were prepared by immunoSEQ multiplex PCR; TCRdb keeps only in-frame clonotypes and omits some of them. The data contain more than 2,500 clones, roughly 32% of them singletons. In this sample, this clone turned up a few times. Its matching antigen is unknown. This sample comprised lung tumor tissue, obtained before any cancer treatment. The gene calls are TRBV27 and TRBJ1-2; TRBD1 agrees at 7 bases. The TCR sequence derives from a female donor at least 60 years old with stage II squamous cell lung carcinoma. The CDR3 protein is CASSLNVRTGYGYTF. Here the CDR3 DNA reads TGTGCCAGCAGTTTAAACGTCAGGACAGGCTATGGCTACACCTTC.